These 30 T cell receptor beta chains came from one sample sequenced in a study of OX40 agonist ivuxolimab in advanced cancers. The repertoire was sequenced with immunoSEQ multiplex PCR; TCRdb's copy has only in-frame clones and lacks some. The sample includes approximately 79,000 clones, about 90% of them seen just once. Material: CD4+ or CD8+ T cells sorted from blood, obtained in a trial of the OX40 agonist ivuxolimab. These receptors all come from an adult with an advanced solid tumor such as melanoma, head and neck, liver or kidney cancer.

This clone was seen only a few times. V usage is TRBV23-1 and J usage is TRBJ1-6, with unresolved D. TRBV23-1 qualifies as an ORF whose function is uncertain. This CDR3 region has 14 residues. Trimming took off 0 bases at V and 6 bases at J, with 6 bases between the two ends. For the CDR3, the DNA is TGCGCCAGCAGTCAATCTACGGGTAATTCACCCCTCCACTTT. Translated, it gives CASSQSTGNSPLHF.

Concerning this clone: The germline gene is not matched at one end of the junction; a read error may be the cause. The chain couples TRBV7-9 to TRBJ2-3; TRBD1 is a possible D gene (5 bases). This CDR3 is built from 15 residues. Germline V CDR1 and CDR2: SEHNR, FQNEAQ (reference sequence). The CDR3: CASSVAQGNTDTQYF. CDR3 nucleotides: TGTGCCAGCAGCGTAGCCCAGGGAAACACAGATACGCAGTATTTT.

This clone came up once. The rearrangement uses TRBV13 and TRBJ1-4; D gene uncertain. CDR1 is PRHDT and CDR2 is FYEKMQ in the germline V gene (reference sequence). V lost 0 bases to trimming and J lost 8 bases, with 16 bases between them. There are 16 residues in the CDR3. The CDR3 loop reads CASSLGAVGPEEKLFF. CDR3 in DNA: TGTGCCAGCAGCTTAGGGGCGGTTGGGCCGGAGGAAAAACTGTTTTTT.

V usage is TRBV5-1 and J usage is TRBJ1-1, with D maybe TRBD1 (6 bases). There are 16 residues in the CDR3. V was shortened by 0 bases and J by 1 base, with 13 bases between the two germline ends. Per the germline V gene, CDR1 is SGHRS and CDR2 is YFSETQ. CDR3 loop: CASSLASLGQNTEAFF. In DNA form, the CDR3 reads TGCGCCAGCAGCTTGGCGTCACTGGGACAGAACACTGAAGCTTTCTTT. Looking up the rest from reference TRBV5-1 and TRBJ1-1 gives the full variable domain: KAGVTQTPRYLIKTRGQQVTLSCSPISGHRSVSWYQQTPGQGLQFLFEYFSETQRNKGNFPGRFSGRQFSNSRSEMNVSTLELGDSALYLCASSLASLGQNTEAFFGQGTRLTVV.

This sequence joins TRBV5-6 and TRBJ2-7; 7 nucleotides match TRBD1. After removal of 5 bases from V and 4 bases from J, the junction contained 9 bases not matched to a gene. The CDR3 totals 14 residues. Germline CDR1 SGHDT, CDR2 YYEEEE. CDR3 bases: TGTGCCAGCAGATTAACAGGGGACCAGTACGAGCAGTACTTC. Amino acids: CASRLTGDQYEQYF. The full variable domain, in which reference TRBV5-6 and TRBJ2-7 provide the parts outside the CDR3, is DAGVTQSPTHLIKTRGQQVTLRCSPKSGHDTVSWYQQALGQGPQFIFQYYEEEERQRGNFPDRFSGHQFPNYSSELNVNALLLGDSALYLCASRLTGDQYEQYFGPGTRLTVT.

The chain recombines TRBV4-1 with TRBJ2-1, with D unclear. The V end lost 0 bases, the J end lost 7 bases, and 7 bases lay between the germline ends. Per the germline V gene, CDR1 is MGHRA and CDR2 is YSYEKL. The CDR3 spans 13 residues. CDR3 protein: CASSQEGWNEQFF. DNA of the CDR3: TGCGCCAGCAGCCAAGAGGGGTGGAATGAGCAGTTCTTC.

This chain links TRBV7-9 with TRBJ1-2, with a possible D match to TRBD1 (5 bases). Germline V gene data show CDR1 as SEHNR and CDR2 as FQNEAQ (reference sequence). The CDR3 is 16 residues long. Deletions cut 5 bases from V and 0 bases from J, with 16 bases between. CDR3 protein: CASSGAGPVTNYGYTF. Written as DNA, the CDR3 is TGTGCCAGCAGCGGCGCGGGGCCGGTTACTAACTATGGCTACACCTTC.

J is TRBJ1-1 and V is TRBV6-1; D is unresolved. With 0 bases removed from V and 8 bases from J, the gap between germline ends came to 19 bases. CDR1 and CDR2 (germline): MNHNS, SASEGT. The CDR3 is 16 amino acids. CDR3 sequence: CASSEARVELLVEAFF. The CDR3, as DNA: TGTGCCAGCAGTGAAGCAAGAGTTGAGCTACTCGTCGAAGCTTTCTTT.

The chain combines TRBV4-1 with TRBJ1-5, with a possible D match to TRBD1 (5 bases). CDR1 is MGHRA and CDR2 is YSYEKL in the germline V gene. Trimming left V 3 bases short and J 6 bases short, with 21 bases between. This CDR3 has 17 residues. CDR3 protein: CASSQGVLGATAQPQHF. The CDR3 DNA sequence: TGCGCCAGCAGCCAGGGGGTCCTCGGGGCTACAGCTCAGCCCCAGCATTTT.

The V gene is TRBV5-5, the J gene TRBJ2-7, with D maybe TRBD2 (7 bases). Germline V lookup: CDR1 SGHKS, CDR2 YYEKEE (reference sequence). V lost 0 bases and J 1 base, leaving 14 bases between the germline ends. The CDR3 has 16 residues. The CDR3 DNA reads TGTGCCAGCAGCTTGGCCACCGGGGGGCTATCCTACGAGCAGTACTTC. Translated, it gives CASSLATGGLSYEQYF.

The chain uses TRBV6-1 and TRBJ2-7; 13 nucleotides align to TRBD2. Trimming cost V 8 bases and J 2 bases; bases outside gene matches: 6. Germline CDR1 is MNHNS and CDR2 is SASEGT. The CDR3 is 15 amino acids. In DNA form, the CDR3 reads TGTGCCAGCGTGACTAGCGGGGGGTCCACCTACGAGCAGTACTTC. Translating gives CASVTSGGSTYEQYF.

V gene TRBV27 combines with J gene TRBJ2-7; D could derive from TRBD1 or TRBD2 (6 bases each). Germline V gene sequence: CDR1 MNHEY, CDR2 SMNVEV (reference sequence). Trimming pared 0 bases from V and 7 bases from J, leaving 16 bases between. The CDR3 consists of 15 residues. CDR3 in DNA: TGTGCCAGCAGTTTATCGTTAACGGGGGCTGGGGAGCAGTACTTC. It encodes CASSLSLTGAGEQYF.

This clone has only one observation. The chain is built from TRBV19 and TRBJ2-7; 8 nucleotides line up with TRBD1. The CDR3 runs 14 residues. V trimming: 8 bases; J trimming: 1 base; junction bases outside the gene matches: 7. The germline V gene has CDR1 LNHDA and CDR2 SQIVND (reference sequence). The CDR3 is CASSPTGESYEQYF. The CDR3 DNA follows: TGTGCCAGTTCCCCGACAGGGGAATCCTACGAGCAGTACTTC.

This rearrangement joins TRBV12-5 to TRBJ2-3; TRBD2 is a possible D gene (6 bases). CDR1 is LGHNT and CDR2 is FRNRAP in the germline V gene. There are 12 residues in the CDR3. Here the CDR3 reads CAGGIGTDTQYF. The CDR3 coding sequence is TGTGCCGGGGGTATAGGCACAGATACGCAGTATTTT. Together with reference TRBV12-5 and TRBJ2-3, the CDR3 gives the full variable domain: DARVTQTPRHKVTEMGQEVTMRCQPILGHNTVFWYRQTMMQGLELLAYFRNRAPLDDSGMPKDRFSAEMPDATLATLKIQPSEPRDSAVYFCAGGIGTDTQYFGPGTRLTVL.

The rearrangement links TRBV6-5 to TRBJ1-2, with D maybe TRBD1 (5 bases). Looked up from germline, CDR1 is MNHEY and CDR2 is SVGAGI. V was clipped by 0 bases and J by 2 bases, with 10 bases between them. The CDR3 totals 15 residues. DNA for the CDR3: TGTGCCAGCAGTTACTCGGGGGAGACCAACTATGGCTACACCTTC. Translating gives CASSYSGETNYGYTF.

The chain carries TRBV7-9 and TRBJ2-7, with 8 bases identical to TRBD2. V gave up 4 bases and J gave up 3 bases; unmatched junction bases: 5. This CDR3 comprises 14 residues. Germline-derived CDR1 and CDR2 are SEHNR and FQNEAQ (reference sequence). The CDR3: CASSSPGGDYEQYF. CDR3 coding DNA: TGTGCCAGCAGCTCCCCCGGGGGGGACTACGAGCAGTACTTC.

The rearrangement joins TRBV30 to TRBJ2-7; unclear D gene. Trimming shortened V by 8 bases and J by 3 bases, and 20 bases separated the two germline ends. The length of the CDR3 is 14 residues. Germline assignment: CDR1 GTSNPN and CDR2 SVGIG (reference sequence). The CDR3 reads CATERVAADYEQYF. CDR3 nucleotides: TGTGCCACGGAGAGAGTGGCCGCCGACTACGAGCAGTACTTC. The complete variable domain, with remaining parts taken from reference TRBV30 and TRBJ2-7, reads SQTIHQWPATLVQPVGSPLSLECTVEGTSNPNLYWYRQAAGRGLQLLFYSVGIGQISSEVPQNLSASRPQDRQFILSSKKLLLSDSGFYLCATERVAADYEQYFGPGTRLTVT.

V is TRBV4-1 and J is TRBJ1-1; weak D call: TRBD1 (6 bases). The CDR3 sequence is 13 residues long. The germline V gene encodes CDR1 MGHRA and CDR2 YSYEKL. V lost 6 bases to trimming and J lost 4 bases, with 12 bases between them. As DNA, the CDR3 is TGCGCCAGCAGTGGGCAGGGGATCACTGAAGCTTTCTTT. Its protein product is CASSGQGITEAFF.

The V and J genes are TRBV18 and TRBJ2-1, with 8 bases matching TRBD2. This CDR3 spans 16 amino acids. V lost 2 bases to trimming and J lost 6 bases; unmatched junction nucleotides: 9. Germline lookup yields CDR1 KGHSH and CDR2 LQKENI. The CDR3 sequence is CASSPSRSGGPNEQFF. DNA for the CDR3: TGTGCCAGCTCACCATCACGCTCGGGGGGGCCCAATGAGCAGTTCTTC.

CDR3 in DNA: TGTGCCAGCAGCTTCCGGGGGCACGGCACTGAAGCTTTCTTT. This gives the protein CASSFRGHGTEAFF. The gene calls are TRBV11-3 and TRBJ1-1, with D possibly TRBD1 on 6 matching bases. The CDR3 sequence is 14 residues long. CDR1 SGHNT and CDR2 YENEEA come from the germline V gene. V lost 3 bases and J 4 bases, leaving 12 bases between the germline ends. Together with reference TRBV11-3 and TRBJ1-1, the CDR3 gives the full variable domain: EAGVVQSPRYKIIEKKQPVAFWCNPISGHNTLYWYLQNLGQGPELLIRYENEEAVDDSQLPKDRFSAERLKGVDSTLKIQPAELGDSAVYLCASSFRGHGTEAFFGQGTRLTVV.

The J gene is TRBJ2-7, the V gene TRBV5-6; the match to TRBD2 covers 7 bases. Germline V lookup: CDR1 SGHDT, CDR2 YYEEEE. The CDR3 covers 14 residues. V was clipped by 0 bases and J by 6 bases; unmatched bases: 6. The CDR3 DNA reads TGTGCCAGCAGCTTGGGGACTAGTTTAGCCGAGCAGTACTTC. This gives the protein CASSLGTSLAEQYF.

This clone was recorded only once. The V call is TRBV9, the J call TRBJ2-5, with 15 bases aligning to TRBD2. CDR1 is SGDLS, CDR2 YYNGEE, per germline. The J segment lost 2 bases and the V segment lost 5 bases, leaving 4 bases of the junction unmatched. The CDR3 length is 16 residues. The CDR3 protein is CASRPGTSGGQETQYF. CDR3 nucleotides: TGTGCCAGCAGGCCGGGGACTAGCGGGGGGCAAGAGACCCAGTACTTC.

The V gene is TRBV5-1, the J gene TRBJ2-7, with D possibly matching TRBD1 (6 bases). CDR3 length: 13 residues. CDR1 is SGHRS, CDR2 YFSETQ, per germline. V was cut by 2 bases and J by 3 bases, with 9 bases left in between. This chain's CDR3 is CASSFEQGYEQYF. The CDR3 DNA sequence: TGCGCCAGCAGCTTCGAACAGGGCTACGAGCAGTACTTC.

The chain joins TRBV7-3 to TRBJ1-5, with D unclear. Trimming removed 0 bases from V and 5 bases from J, with 5 bases in between. CDR1 is SGHTA, CDR2 FQGTGA, per germline. The CDR3 is 13 residues long. The CDR3 sequence is CASSLTRYQPQHF. DNA for the CDR3: TGTGCCAGCAGCTTAACGCGTTATCAGCCCCAGCATTTT.

This sequence joins TRBV19 and TRBJ2-3, with TRBD1 identical over 10 bases. Germline V gene sequence: CDR1 LNHDA, CDR2 SQIVND (reference sequence). Losses at the gene ends were 5 bases for V and 4 bases for J; bases not matched to a gene: 9. The CDR3 is 16 amino acids. The CDR3 spells CASSPRTGGRADTQYF. The CDR3, as DNA: TGTGCCAGTAGTCCTCGGACAGGGGGACGGGCAGATACGCAGTATTTT.

This chain joins TRBV6-4 and TRBJ2-3; D may be TRBD1 (7 bases). CDR3 length equals 15 residues. Trimming cost V 2 bases and J 7 bases, with 16 bases left between them. Germline V gene data show CDR1 as MRHNA and CDR2 as SNTAGT. The CDR3 DNA reads TGTGCCAGCAGTGACACAGGGGACCGGGAGAATACGCAGTATTTT. Protein sequence: CASSDTGDRENTQYF.

The chain is built from TRBV9 and TRBJ2-3; the match to TRBD2 covers 11 bases. The ends lost 4 bases at V and 4 bases at J; junction bases unmatched: 11. Germline CDR1 and CDR2: SGDLS and YYNGEE. This CDR3 region has 17 residues. The CDR3 sequence is CASSLFSGGAAADTQYF. In nucleotides, the CDR3 is TGTGCCAGCAGCCTCTTTAGCGGGGGGGCCGCTGCAGATACGCAGTATTTT.

The V call is TRBV11-3, the J call TRBJ2-3; possible D gene TRBD1, 5 bases. The germline V gene has CDR1 SGHNT and CDR2 YENEEA. V was shortened by 4 bases and J by 0 bases, with 8 bases between the two germline ends. This CDR3 has 14 residues. The DNA of the CDR3 is TGTGCCAGCAGCTACAGGAGTAGCACAGATACGCAGTATTTT. It encodes CASSYRSSTDTQYF.

The chain links TRBV6-1 to TRBJ1-2; possible D gene TRBD1, 6 bases. Trimming cost V 8 bases and J 7 bases, with 11 bases left between them. Germline V gene lookup returns CDR1 MNHNS and CDR2 SASEGT. The CDR3 totals 11 residues. DNA for the CDR3: TGTGCCAGCGTACAGGGTCGTGGCTACACCTTC. Its translation: CASVQGRGYTF.

V gene TRBV4-1 combines with J gene TRBJ2-1, with 10 nucleotides matching TRBD2. Per the germline V gene, CDR1 is MGHRA and CDR2 is YSYEKL. CDR3 length equals 15 residues. V lost 3 bases and J lost 8; bases outside the gene matches: 7. CDR3 sequence (DNA): TGCGCCAGCAGCCAGACCACTAGCGGGGTCTATGAGCAGTTCTTC. This codes for CASSQTTSGVYEQFF.